This is a list of T cell receptor beta chains from one sample in a study of cytomegalovirus exposure and HLA in healthy donors. Some clones are missing from TCRdb's copy, which holds only in-frame ones; the method was immunoSEQ multiplex PCR. The sample carries 100,000 to 150,000 clones, roughly 74% recorded once. The material sequenced was PBMCs. Receptor source: a woman between 50 and 59 years old in good health and CMV-seropositive. Both conserved end residues are part of each CDR3. D genes are given only for firm matches. A clone size is listed for some rows: how often the clone was seen (once, few, many), or a class if it is expanded.

v_gene,j_gene,d_gene,len,abundance,CDR3aa,CDR3nt
TRBV2,TRBJ2-2,-,14,few,CASSDPRNTGELFF,TGTGCCAGCAGTGATCCGAGAAACACCGGGGAGCTGTTTTTT
TRBV11-3,TRBJ2-1,TRBD1,15,-,CASSSSGQPNNEQFF,TGTGCCAGCAGCTCGTCGGGACAGCCTAACAATGAGCAGTTCTTC
TRBV6-6,TRBJ2-5,TRBD1,15,-,CASSSRDRAIGTQYF,TGTGCCAGCAGTTCCCGGGACAGGGCAATAGGGACCCAGTACTTC
TRBV13,TRBJ1-2,-,13,-,CASSLGAGPGYTF,TGTGCCAGCAGCTTAGGAGCAGGGCCCGGCTACACCTTC
TRBV5-5,TRBJ2-3,TRBD2,17,-,CASSFLPSGVNTDTQYF,TGTGCCAGCAGCTTTCTTCCTAGCGGGGTAAACACAGATACGCAGTATTTT
TRBV7-9,TRBJ2-3,TRBD2,15,-,CSSSSGTSGGDTQYF,TGTTCCAGCAGCTCCGGGACTAGCGGGGGTGATACGCAGTATTTT
TRBV7-6,TRBJ1-6,-,15,few,CASSSIVSYNSPLHF,TGTGCCAGCAGCTCTATTGTATCCTATAATTCACCCCTCCACTTT
TRBV5-6,TRBJ1-2,TRBD1,15,-,CASSLGAGGLSGYTF,TGTGCCAGCAGCTTGGGGGCAGGGGGGTTATCTGGCTACACCTTC
TRBV29-1,TRBJ2-1,TRBD1,14,few,CSVAGQGEANEQFF,TGCAGCGTTGCCGGGCAGGGGGAAGCCAATGAGCAGTTCTTC
TRBV5-4,TRBJ2-1,TRBD2,17,-,CASSLEMTSGTNNEQFF,TGTGCCAGCAGCTTGGAGATGACTAGCGGAACGAACAATGAGCAGTTCTTC
TRBV6-5,TRBJ1-2,TRBD1,14,-,CASRWTGAGYGYTF,TGTGCCAGCAGGTGGACAGGGGCCGGCTATGGCTACACCTTC
TRBV27,TRBJ2-4,-,11,-,CASSLCIIQYF,TGTGCCAGCAGTTTGTGTATCATTCAGTACTTC
TRBV6-1,TRBJ1-2,TRBD1,15,-,CASSVHGDSIYGYTF,TGTGCCAGCAGTGTACATGGGGACAGTATTTATGGCTACACCTTC
TRBV5-1,TRBJ2-6,-,16,-,CASRGGSGSGANVLTF,TGCGCCAGCAGGGGGGGTTCGGGCTCTGGGGCCAACGTCCTGACTTTC
TRBV30,TRBJ2-1,-,13,-,CAWTRVSYNEQFF,TGTGCCTGGACGCGCGTCTCCTACAATGAGCAGTTCTTC
TRBV4-2,TRBJ2-5,TRBD2,18,-,CASSQDWGLAGGKETQYF,TGTGCCAGCAGCCAAGATTGGGGACTAGCGGGGGGTAAAGAGACCCAGTACTTC
TRBV2,TRBJ2-5,TRBD1,14,-,CASSLLETGTGPYF,TGTGCCAGCAGCCTGCTGGAGACCGGGACAGGGCCCTACTTC
TRBV10-1,TRBJ2-3,-,14,-,CASSESRATDTQYF,TGCGCCAGCAGTGAGTCGAGGGCCACAGATACGCAGTATTTT
TRBV2,TRBJ1-5,-,14,-,CASSDRLNNQPQHF,TGTGCCAGCAGCGACCGACTGAACAATCAGCCCCAGCATTTT
TRBV29-1,TRBJ2-7,TRBD1,15,-,CSVEGPGQGRYEQYF,TGCAGCGTTGAAGGTCCGGGACAGGGGAGGTACGAGCAGTACTTC
TRBV7-8,TRBJ1-5,-,15,-,CASSLGAGSNQPQHF,TGTGCCAGCAGCTTAGGGGCAGGATCCAATCAGCCCCAGCATTTT
TRBV7-9,TRBJ2-1,-,17,-,CASSYPKGGSPYNEQFF,TGTGCCAGCAGCTACCCCAAAGGGGGTTCTCCCTACAATGAGCAGTTCTTC
TRBV5-4,TRBJ1-6,-,16,-,CASSLKRETNNSPLHF,TGTGCCAGCAGCTTGAAGAGGGAAACGAATAATTCACCCCTCCACTTT
TRBV25-1,TRBJ2-1,-,14,-,CASSSWGGHNEQFF,TGTGCCAGCAGTTCGTGGGGGGGCCACAATGAGCAGTTCTTC
TRBV2,TRBJ1-1,-,14,-,CASIMNRPNTEAFF,TGTGCCAGCATTATGAACAGACCGAACACTGAAGCTTTCTTT
TRBV6-6,TRBJ2-7,-,11,few,CASRGGYEQYF,TGTGCCAGCAGGGGGGGTTACGAGCAGTACTTC
TRBV12-5,TRBJ1-1,TRBD1,17,-,CASGLVETGWIESEAFF,TGTGCTAGTGGTTTGGTGGAGACAGGGTGGATTGAATCTGAAGCTTTCTTT
TRBV29-1,TRBJ2-7,-,12,few,CSVEDRGYEQYF,TGCAGCGTTGAGGACCGGGGGTACGAGCAGTACTTC
TRBV7-9,TRBJ2-3,-,12,few,CSSSGDSDTQYF,TGTTCCAGCAGCGGAGACTCAGATACGCAGTATTTT
TRBV2,TRBJ2-6,TRBD1,18,-,CASRPHSGQGSGANVLTF,TGTGCCTCCAGGCCACATTCGGGACAGGGCTCTGGGGCCAACGTCCTGACTTTC
TRBV6-6,TRBJ1-4,-,15,-,CASSYSRSSNEKLFF,TGTGCCAGCAGTTACTCGAGAAGCTCTAATGAAAAACTGTTTTTT
TRBV10-2,TRBJ2-2,-,13,-,CASSARGTGELFF,TGCGCCAGCAGTGCCCGCGGGACCGGGGAGCTGTTTTTC
TRBV10-3,TRBJ2-3,-,12,-,CAISEEGDTQYF,TGTGCCATCAGTGAAGAGGGAGATACGCAGTATTTT
TRBV2,TRBJ1-2,TRBD1,14,once,CASSGAGTDYGYTF,TGTGCCAGCAGTGGGGCAGGGACAGACTATGGCTACACCTTC
TRBV5-4,TRBJ2-2,-,13,-,CASSPPGSGELFF,TGTGCCAGCAGCCCTCCAGGGTCCGGGGAGCTGTTTTTT
TRBV5-1,TRBJ2-1,TRBD1,15,-,CASRLAGGPYNEQFF,TGCGCCAGCAGGCTGGCAGGGGGACCCTACAATGAGCAGTTCTTC
TRBV2,TRBJ1-4,-,14,-,CASSAGGANEKLFF,TGTGCCAGCAGTGCGGGGGGGGCTAATGAAAAACTGTTTTTT
TRBV11-3,TRBJ2-3,-,13,-,CASSLDEADTQYF,TGTGCCAGCAGCTTAGATGAGGCAGATACGCAGTATTTT
TRBV7-9,TRBJ2-2,-,13,few,CASSPGSSGELFF,TGTGCCAGCAGCCCGGGTAGCAGCGGGGAGCTGTTTTTT
TRBV13,TRBJ2-7,TRBD2,15,-,CASSPVAGAGGEQYF,TGTGCCAGCAGCCCCGTAGCGGGGGCTGGGGGAGAGCAGTACTTC
TRBV13,TRBJ2-3,TRBD2,15,-,CASSFSSGVTDTQYF,TGTGCCAGCAGCTTCTCTAGCGGGGTCACAGATACGCAGTATTTT
TRBV5-4,TRBJ2-6,-,17,-,CASSPYAGASGANVLTF,TGTGCCAGCAGCCCCTACGCGGGCGCTTCTGGGGCCAACGTCCTGACTTTC
TRBV6-1,TRBJ1-5,TRBD1,15,-,CASRDPGDRYQPQHF,TGTGCCAGCAGGGACCCGGGGGACAGATATCAGCCCCAGCATTTT
TRBV7-9,TRBJ1-4,-,15,-,CASSQGFPTNEKLFF,TGTGCCAGCAGCCAGGGGTTTCCAACTAATGAAAAACTGTTTTTT
TRBV30,TRBJ1-2,-,13,-,CAWSSRGNYGYPF,TGTGCCTGGAGTAGTCGAGGGAATTATGGCTACCCCTTC
TRBV5-4,TRBJ2-3,TRBD2,13,once,CASLLAGDDTQYF,TGTGCCAGCCTTCTAGCGGGGGACGATACGCAGTATTTT
TRBV7-6,TRBJ2-6,TRBD1,19,-,CASSRGQAFSFSGANVLTF,TGTGCCAGCAGCCGTGGACAGGCCTTTAGTTTCTCTGGGGCCAACGTCCTGACTTTC